The 28 T cell receptor beta chains in this list originate from one sample, sequenced in a study of prognosis after radiotherapy for stage I lung cancer. With two-round multiplex PCR, TCR beta CDR3 sequences were amplified from genomic DNA. First-round PCR, the initial amplification, used primers specific to each TRBV and TRBJ gene. MiXCR was run by TCRdb on the multiplex PCR reads, yielding one entry per CDR3 protein. The data show about 20,000 distinct CDR3 sequences, with around 47% seen just once and around 42% held by the top ten. The sequences come from PBMCs, collected before or after stereotactic body radiation therapy (not recorded which). The receptors come from a donor older than 45 with non-small cell lung cancer.

In this sample, this clonotype turned up many times. V usage is TRBV20-1 and J usage is TRBJ1-1, with 7 positions matching TRBD1. The CDR3 has 13 residues. The ends lost 6 bases at V and 5 bases at J; junction bases unmatched: 9. The germline CDR1 and CDR2 sequences are DFQATT and SNEGSKA (reference sequence). CDR3 protein: CSALFTGETEAFF. As DNA, the CDR3 is TGCAGTGCCCTATTCACAGGGGAAACTGAAGCTTTCTTT.

This clonotype was seen repeatedly, ten times or more. The rearrangement joins TRBV28 to TRBJ1-1, with a possible D match to TRBD1 (6 bases). CDR1 is MDHEN, CDR2 SYDVKM, per germline. The CDR3 totals 15 residues. The V end lost 2 bases, the J end lost 1 base, and 11 bases lay between the germline ends. The DNA for the CDR3 is TGTGCCAGCAGTTTAGGGGGACAACCGAACACTGAAGCTTTCTTT. Amino acid sequence: CASSLGGQPNTEAFF.

Many counts were recorded for this clonotype. The chain has TRBV6-1 and TRBJ2-2; 10 bases agree with TRBD1. Germline loops: CDR1 MNHNS, CDR2 SASEGT. CDR3 length: 15 residues. Germline trimming cut 8 bases from V and 8 bases from J; bases unmatched to any gene: 11. CDR3 amino acids: CASSGRQGALGELFF. The CDR3 DNA reads as TGTGCCAGCTCGGGAAGACAGGGGGCATTGGGGGAGCTGTTTTTT.

The V and J genes are TRBV6-2 or TRBV6-3 and TRBJ2-2; TRBD1 might be the D (6 bases). Trimming removed 5 bases at V and 9 bases at J, with 25 bases between. Per the germline V gene, CDR1 is MNHEY and CDR2 is SVGEGT. CDR3 length: 17 residues. The CDR3, as DNA: TGTGCCAGCAGTGATGTCGTAGTGGGGGCCGGCATCTGGGAGCTGTTTTTT. Translating gives CASSDVVVGAGIWELFF.

The genes are TRBV6-2 or TRBV6-3 and TRBJ2-3; 10 bases align to TRBD2. V was pared by 6 bases and J by 2 bases, with 5 bases of the junction left unmatched. The CDR3 sequence is 15 residues long. The germline CDR1 and CDR2 sequences are MNHEY and SVGEGT. The CDR3 region has the DNA TGTGCCAGCAGGCCTAGCGGGGGACCCACAGATACGCAGTATTTT. Amino acids: CASRPSGGPTDTQYF.

This clonotype is labeled medium-sized. The V call is TRBV2, the J call TRBJ1-2; D possibly corresponds to TRBD1 (6 bases). Per the germline V gene, CDR1 is SNHLY and CDR2 is FYNNEI. The ends were cut back, 7 bases at V and 5 bases at J, with 14 bases in the middle. CDR3 size: 13 residues. The CDR3 loop reads CASTARGGYGYTF. The CDR3 nucleotides read TGTGCCAGCACGGCCAGGGGAGGATATGGCTACACCTTC.

This clonotype was counted ten times or more. Relative to the germline gene, one junction end is altered; a read error may explain this. V is TRBV6-1 and J is TRBJ2-5, with D perhaps being TRBD1 or TRBD2 (6 bases each). The CDR3 sequence is 15 residues long. CDR1 is MNHNS and CDR2 is SASEGT in the germline V gene. CDR3 bases: TGTGCCAGCCGTGATTCGGGGGCTGAGATTGAGACCCAGTACTTC. This translates into CASRDSGAEIETQYF.

A word on this clonotype: One base separates it from a far larger clone, so it is likely a read error. This chain uses TRBV7-3 with TRBJ1-6; the D gene is possibly TRBD1 (5 bases). Looked up from germline, CDR1 is SGHTA and CDR2 is FQGTGA. The V gene lost 9 bases and the J gene lost 7 bases, with 19 bases spanning the gap. This CDR3 has 15 residues. CDR3 sequence: CARSERDGGNSPLHF. DNA of the CDR3: TGTGCCAGGAGTGAAAGGGACGGAGGGAATTCACCCCTCCACTTT. The variable domain in full, completed from reference TRBV7-3 and TRBJ1-6, reads GAGVSQTPSNKVTEKGKYVELRCDPISGHTALYWYRQSLGQGPEFLIYFQGTGAADDSGLPNDRFFAVRPEGSVSTLKIQRTERGDSAVYLCARSERDGGNSPLHFGNGTRLTVT.

This clonotype was counted ten times or more. The V gene is TRBV20-1, the J gene TRBJ1-1; D is unclear. The CDR3 sequence is 11 residues long. Germline CDR1 and CDR2: DFQATT and SNEGSKA (reference sequence). The V end lost 6 bases, the J end lost 5 bases, and 10 bases lay between the germline ends. The CDR3 DNA follows: TGCAGTGCCAACCGGGGTACTGAAGCTTTCTTT. Its translation: CSANRGTEAFF.

In this sample, this clonotype turned up many times. V gene TRBV6-1 combines with J gene TRBJ2-7; weak D call: TRBD1 (6 bases). CDR1 and CDR2 (germline): MNHNS, SASEGT. This CDR3 has 16 amino acids. Trimming shortened V by 5 bases and J by 6 bases, and 23 bases separated the two germline ends. The CDR3 protein is CASSTTTGTGGGEQYF. CDR3 DNA: TGTGCCAGCAGTACAACGACAGGCACTGGTGGAGGCGAGCAGTACTTC.

This clonotype occurred many times. This sequence joins TRBV9 and TRBJ2-2, with TRBD1 identical over 9 bases. Unmatched junction bases numbered 5, after V lost 4 bases and J lost 4 bases. Germline values: CDR1 SGDLS, CDR2 YYNGEE. The CDR3 covers 15 residues. The CDR3 protein is CASSLTTGGTGELFF. CDR3 DNA sequence: TGTGCCAGCAGCTTAACGACAGGGGGCACCGGGGAGCTGTTTTTT.

This clonotype was seen a single time. This may be a read error: a much more frequent sequence differs by one nucleotide. This rearrangement joins TRBV29-1 to TRBJ2-1; 8 bases map to TRBD2. The CDR3 covers 12 residues. The V segment lost 2 bases and the J segment 8 bases; nucleotides outside the gene matches: 2. From germline, CDR1 is SQVTM and CDR2 ANQGSEA. CDR3 coding DNA: TGCAGCGTTGAACCGGGGGGGTATGAGCAGTTCTTC. Encoded protein: CSVEPGGYEQFF.

About this clonotype itself: A junction end diverges from the germline sequence, so it may reflect a read error. V gene TRBV28 combines with J gene TRBJ2-2; weak D call: TRBD1 (5 bases). CDR3 length: 15 residues. Germline assignment: CDR1 MDHEN and CDR2 SYDVKM. The CDR3, as DNA: TGTGCCAGCAGGACACAGGAAGCGAGCACCGTGGAGCTGTTTTTT. Its protein product is CASRTQEASTVELFF.

This clonotype was found a few times. The rearrangement joins TRBV30 to TRBJ2-1; a possible D gene is TRBD2 (7 bases). The germline CDR1 and CDR2 sequences are GTSNPN and SVGIG (reference sequence). V was trimmed by 1 base and J by 11 bases, leaving 21 bases between them. The CDR3 runs to 15 residues. This CDR3 reads CAWSAFLGGGNKQFF. The CDR3, as DNA: TGTGCCTGGAGTGCTTTTTTAGGGGGGGGTAATAAGCAGTTCTTC.

This clonotype appeared many times. The chain carries TRBV27 and TRBJ2-6; D unclear. In germline, CDR1 is MNHEY, CDR2 SMNVEV (reference sequence). The germline V and J ends were trimmed by 2 bases and 0 bases, with 11 bases remaining between them. The CDR3 is 17 residues long. This CDR3 reads CASSLVKGSSGANVLTF. The CDR3 DNA reads TGTGCCAGCAGTTTAGTAAAAGGAAGCTCTGGGGCCAACGTCCTGACTTTC.

The sample holds many counts of this clonotype. V and J are TRBV28 and TRBJ2-7; D is ambiguous. Germline V gene lookup returns CDR1 MDHEN and CDR2 SYDVKM. CDR3 length: 18 residues. V dropped 7 bases and J dropped 0 bases, with 25 bases sitting between them. In DNA, the CDR3 is TGTGCCAGCATTTCCACCCGAGCCCCCAAAGAAGACTCCTACGAGCAGTACTTC. This encodes CASISTRAPKEDSYEQYF.

With respect to this clonotype: It may be a read error: a sequence one base away is much more abundant. This chain uses TRBV9 with TRBJ2-3; D may be TRBD1 or TRBD2 (6 bases each). CDR1 is SGDLS and CDR2 is YYNGEE in the germline V gene. The CDR3 has 14 residues. V lost 3 bases to trimming and J lost 8 bases, with 16 bases between them. CDR3 nucleotide sequence: TGTGCCAGCAGCGAAGGGGGGCCCGTAGGTACGCAGTATTTT. Its translation: CASSEGGPVGTQYF.

The sample holds a few counts of this clonotype. This chain links TRBV6-2 or TRBV6-3 with TRBJ2-7; TRBD2 aligns across 12 bases. The CDR3 contains 15 residues. Germline assignment: CDR1 MNHEY and CDR2 SVGEGT. With V trimmed by 0 bases and J by 3 bases, 0 bases remained unmatched. CDR3 coding DNA: TGTGCCAGCAGTTACTCGACTAGCGGGAGCTACGAGCAGTACTTC. It specifies CASSYSTSGSYEQYF.

This clonotype was seen repeatedly, ten times or more. The gene calls are TRBV5-1 and TRBJ1-1; TRBD1 agrees at 10 bases. J lost 10 bases, V lost 0 bases, and 3 bases had no gene match. This CDR3 region has 13 residues. Germline V gives CDR1 SGHRS, CDR2 YFSETQ. The CDR3 sequence: CASSLGQGASAFF. CDR3 bases: TGCGCCAGCAGCTTGGGACAGGGGGCTTCAGCTTTCTTT.

On this clonotype: The junction departs from the called germline gene at one end, perhaps through a read error. V and J are TRBV6-1 and TRBJ2-7; 8 positions agree with TRBD1. CDR1 and CDR2 (germline): MNHNS, SASEGT. CDR3 length: 15 residues. CDR3 in amino acids: CSSPGQVGKTYEQYF. The CDR3 DNA is TGTTCCAGCCCGGGACAGGTAGGAAAAACCTACGAGCAGTACTTC.

This clonotype was recorded at least ten times. The gene calls are TRBV5-8 and TRBJ1-5, with D hard to call. Between the trimmed V and J ends, which lost 0 bases and 2 bases, there was a span of 12 bases. The germline V gene encodes CDR1 SGHTS and CDR2 YDEGEE. This CDR3 region has 16 residues. This CDR3 is CASSLVRIERNQPQHF. CDR3 in DNA: TGTGCCAGCAGCTTGGTGCGGATCGAGCGCAATCAGCCCCAGCATTTT.

This clonotype turned up a few times. A much larger clonotype is one base distant, so this may be a read error. The chain joins TRBV24-1 to TRBJ2-1; D might be TRBD1 (6 bases). CDR3 length equals 16 residues. Germline loops: CDR1 KGHDR, CDR2 SFDVKD. The CDR3 DNA reads as TGTGCCACCAGTGAAAGACAGGTGAGCTCCTACAATGGGCAGTTCTTC. Its translation: CATSERQVSSYNGQFF.

To note about this clonotype: This sequence is one base from a far larger clone and is likely a read error. Here the CDR3 reads CASSSPSWGVAEQYF. In DNA form, the CDR3 reads TGTGCCAGCAGCTCTCCCAGCTGGGGTGTGGCCGAGCAGTACTTC. The gene calls are TRBV15 and TRBJ2-7; unclear D gene. The CDR3 length is 15 residues. The V gene's germline CDR1 is LNHNV and CDR2 YYDKDF (reference sequence).

The genes are TRBV28 and TRBJ2-7, with D maybe TRBD1 (5 bases). Per the germline V gene, CDR1 is MDHEN and CDR2 is SYDVKM. The CDR3 is 16 residues long. V was shortened by 4 bases and J by 7 bases, with 23 bases between the two germline ends. CDR3 region: CASSSLRVEGSGEQYF. CDR3 DNA: TGTGCCAGCAGTTCTCTCAGGGTCGAAGGGTCAGGGGAGCAGTACTTC.

On this clonotype: A much larger clone differs by one base, so this may be a read error. The chain has TRBV2 and TRBJ2-5, with unresolved D. V gave up 6 bases and J gave up 4 bases, with 15 bases separating them. This CDR3 has 14 amino acids. Germline V gives CDR1 SNHLY, CDR2 FYNNEI. CDR3 bases: TGTGCCAGCAGGGCAGTAATTGGGCTAGAGACCCAGTACTTC. It specifies CASRAVIGLETQYF.

V gene TRBV7-3 combines with J gene TRBJ2-3; D perhaps matches TRBD1 (6 bases). Trimming took 5 bases from V and 2 from J, leaving 11 bases between them. From germline, CDR1 is SGHTA and CDR2 FQGTGA. The CDR3 runs 14 residues. Here the CDR3 reads CASSPGTITDTQYF. The CDR3 nucleotides read TGTGCCAGCAGCCCAGGGACAATCACAGATACGCAGTATTTT.

This clonotype was counted ten times or more. The V and J genes are TRBV20-1 and TRBJ1-1, with 8 bases identical to TRBD1. V lost 6 bases, J lost 4 bases, and 7 bases stayed unmatched. The CDR3 extends over 13 amino acids. Germline V gives CDR1 DFQATT, CDR2 SNEGSKA (reference sequence). CDR3 amino acids: CSARTGYGTEAFF. In nucleotides, the CDR3 is TGCAGTGCCCGGACAGGGTACGGCACTGAAGCTTTCTTT.

Many counts were recorded for this clonotype. CDR3 sequence reads: CASSQRTATQETQYF. The CDR3 DNA follows: TGTGCCAGCAGTCAAAGGACAGCGACACAAGAGACCCAGTACTTC. The chain has TRBV6-1 and TRBJ2-5; TRBD1 might be the D (6 bases). The V end was cut by 5 bases, the J end by 2 bases, with 15 bases between. The CDR3 is 15 residues long. Germline CDR1 and CDR2: MNHNS and SASEGT.